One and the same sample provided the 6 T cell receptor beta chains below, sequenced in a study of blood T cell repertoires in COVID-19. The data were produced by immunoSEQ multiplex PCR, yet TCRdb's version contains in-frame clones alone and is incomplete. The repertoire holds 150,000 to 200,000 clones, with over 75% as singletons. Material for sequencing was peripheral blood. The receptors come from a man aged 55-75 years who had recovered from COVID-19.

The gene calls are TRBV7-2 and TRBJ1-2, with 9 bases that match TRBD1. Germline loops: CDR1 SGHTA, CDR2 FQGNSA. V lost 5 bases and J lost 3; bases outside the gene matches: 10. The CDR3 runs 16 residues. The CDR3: CASSPSGTGGYYGYTF. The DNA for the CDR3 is TGTGCCAGCAGCCCTAGCGGCACAGGGGGCTACTATGGCTACACCTTC.

The DNA for the CDR3 is TGTGCCAGCAGCGTAGGACCAGGGGGCGGCTACACCTTC. This encodes CASSVGPGGGYTF. The chain recombines TRBV9 with TRBJ1-2; 8 bases line up with TRBD1. Unmatched junction bases numbered 3, after V lost 0 bases and J lost 8 bases. The germline V gene encodes CDR1 SGDLS and CDR2 YYNGEE. The length of the CDR3 is 13 residues.

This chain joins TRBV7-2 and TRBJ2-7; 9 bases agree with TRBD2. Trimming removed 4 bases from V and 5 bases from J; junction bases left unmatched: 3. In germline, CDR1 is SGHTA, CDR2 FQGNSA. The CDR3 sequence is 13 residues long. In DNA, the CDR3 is TGTGCCAGCAGCTCCCTAGCGGGAAACGAGCAGTACTTC. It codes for CASSSLAGNEQYF.

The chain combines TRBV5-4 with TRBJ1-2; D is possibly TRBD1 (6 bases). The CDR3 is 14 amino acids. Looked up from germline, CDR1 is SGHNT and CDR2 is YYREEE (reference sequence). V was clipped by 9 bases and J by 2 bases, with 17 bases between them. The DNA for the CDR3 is TGTGCCACTCAGGGAGGGGGACTAAACTATGGCTACACCTTC. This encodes CATQGGGLNYGYTF.

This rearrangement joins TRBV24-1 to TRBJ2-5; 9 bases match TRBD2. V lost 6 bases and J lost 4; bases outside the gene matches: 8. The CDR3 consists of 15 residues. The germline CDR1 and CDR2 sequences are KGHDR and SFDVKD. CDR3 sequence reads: CATSKPAGGRETQYF. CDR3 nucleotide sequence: TGTGCCACCAGTAAACCAGCGGGGGGAAGAGAGACCCAGTACTTC.

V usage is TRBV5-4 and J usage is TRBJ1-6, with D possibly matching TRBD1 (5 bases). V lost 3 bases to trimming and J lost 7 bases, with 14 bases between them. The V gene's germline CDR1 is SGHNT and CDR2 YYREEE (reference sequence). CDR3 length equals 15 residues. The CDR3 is CASSSDSFLNSPLHF. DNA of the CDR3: TGTGCCAGCAGCTCTGACAGTTTTTTAAATTCACCCCTCCACTTT. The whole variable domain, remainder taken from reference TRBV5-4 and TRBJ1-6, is ETGVTQSPTHLIKTRGQQVTLRCSSQSGHNTVSWYQQALGQGPQFIFQYYREEENGRGNFPPRFSGLQFPNYSSELNVNALELDDSALYLCASSSDSFLNSPLHFGNGTRLTVT.